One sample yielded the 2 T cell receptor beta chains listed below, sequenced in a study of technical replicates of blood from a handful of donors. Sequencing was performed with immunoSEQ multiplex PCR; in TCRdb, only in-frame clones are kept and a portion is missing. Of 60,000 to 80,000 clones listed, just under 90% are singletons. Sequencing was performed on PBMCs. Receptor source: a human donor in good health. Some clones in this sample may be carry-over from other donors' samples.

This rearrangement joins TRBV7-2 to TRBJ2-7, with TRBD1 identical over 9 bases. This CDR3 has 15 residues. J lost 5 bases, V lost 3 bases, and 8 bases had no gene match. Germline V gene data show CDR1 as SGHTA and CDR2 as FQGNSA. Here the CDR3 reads CASSFRDREGNEQYF. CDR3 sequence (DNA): TGTGCCAGCAGCTTCCGGGACAGGGAAGGGAACGAGCAGTACTTC.

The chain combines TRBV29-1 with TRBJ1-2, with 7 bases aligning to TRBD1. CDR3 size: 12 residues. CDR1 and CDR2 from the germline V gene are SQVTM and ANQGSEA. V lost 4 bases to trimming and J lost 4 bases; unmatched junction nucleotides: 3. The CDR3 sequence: CSVAGTAYGYTF. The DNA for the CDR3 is TGCAGCGTTGCCGGGACAGCCTATGGCTACACCTTC.